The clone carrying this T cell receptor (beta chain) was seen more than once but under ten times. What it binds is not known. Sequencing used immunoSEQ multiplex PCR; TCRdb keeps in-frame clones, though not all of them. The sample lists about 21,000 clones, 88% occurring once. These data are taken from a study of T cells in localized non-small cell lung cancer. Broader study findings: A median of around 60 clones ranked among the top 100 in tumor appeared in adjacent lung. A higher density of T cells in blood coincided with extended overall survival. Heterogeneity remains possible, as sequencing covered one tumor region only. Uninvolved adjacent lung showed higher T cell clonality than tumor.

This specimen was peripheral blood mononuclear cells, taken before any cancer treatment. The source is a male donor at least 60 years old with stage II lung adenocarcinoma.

CDR3 sequence: CASSSGQTQETQYF. As DNA, the CDR3 is TGTGCCAGCAGCTCAGGACAGACCCAAGAGACCCAGTACTTC. The V and J genes are TRBV7-8 and TRBJ2-5; D possibly corresponds to TRBD1 (6 bases). The length of the CDR3 is 14 residues. The V end was cut by 4 bases, the J end by 1 base, with 10 bases between. The germline gives CDR1 SGHVS, CDR2 FQNEAQ. Based on the CDR3 plus reference TRBV7-8 and TRBJ2-5, the full variable domain is GAGVSQSPRYKVAKRGQDVALRCDPISGHVSLFWYQQALGQGPEFLTYFQNEAQLDKSGLPSDRFFAERPEGSVSTLKIQRTQQEDSAVYLCASSSGQTQETQYFGPGTRLLVL.